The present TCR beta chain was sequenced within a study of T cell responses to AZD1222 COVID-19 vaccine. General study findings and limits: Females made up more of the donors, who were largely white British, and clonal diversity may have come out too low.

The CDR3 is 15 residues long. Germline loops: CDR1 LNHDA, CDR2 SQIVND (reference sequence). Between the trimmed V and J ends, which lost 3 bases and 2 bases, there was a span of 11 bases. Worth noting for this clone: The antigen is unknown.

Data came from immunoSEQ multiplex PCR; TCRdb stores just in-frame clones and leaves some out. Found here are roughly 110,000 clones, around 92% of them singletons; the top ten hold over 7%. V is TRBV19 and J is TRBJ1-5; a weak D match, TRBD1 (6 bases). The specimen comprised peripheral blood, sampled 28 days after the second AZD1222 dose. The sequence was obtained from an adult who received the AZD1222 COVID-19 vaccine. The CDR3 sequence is CASSITGSRNQPQHF. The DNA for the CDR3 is TGTGCCAGTAGTATCACAGGGTCTCGCAATCAGCCCCAGCATTTT. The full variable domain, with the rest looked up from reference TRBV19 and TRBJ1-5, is DGGITQSPKYLFRKEGQNVTLSCEQNLNHDAMYWYRQDPGQGLRLIYYSQIVNDFQKGDIAEGYSVSREKKESFPLTVTSAQKNPTAFYLCASSITGSRNQPQHFGDGTRLSIL.